The source of this T cell receptor (beta chain) is a study of cytomegalovirus exposure and HLA in healthy donors. Study background: When fewer than 400 donors were genotyped, roughly 82% of them were found to fall in the Caucasian-associated ancestry cluster. Study observations and caveats: Among the most significant clusters, several appeared linked to common viral pathogens in a later analysis. Earlier findings revealed that most TCR beta V segments proved productive either about 87% or about 30% of the time.

The CDR3 contains 14 residues. CDR1 is KGHSH, CDR2 LQKENI, per germline. V lost 6 bases to trimming and J lost 8 bases; unmatched junction nucleotides: 7. PCR used 60 Vbeta primers and 13 Jbeta primers. Profiled with immunoSEQ multiplex PCR; TCRdb holds only in-frame clones, not every one. The sample lists about 130,000 clones, about 83% occurring once. This clone appeared a few times. The target antigen is unknown. This TCR was recovered from a girl aged 2-10 years in good health and CMV-seronegative. This chain uses TRBV18 with TRBJ2-1; 10 bases line up with TRBD1. Sequenced input: PBMCs. CDR3: CASSPGTGVDEQFF. The CDR3 region has the DNA TGTGCCAGCTCCCCCGGGACAGGGGTCGATGAGCAGTTCTTC. Looking up the rest from reference TRBV18 and TRBJ2-1 gives the full variable domain: NAGVMQNPRHLVRRRGQEARLRCSPMKGHSHVYWYRQLPEEGLKFMVYLQKENIIDESGMPKERFSAEFPKEGPSILRIQQVVRGDSAAYFCASSPGTGVDEQFFGPGTRLTVL.